The 3 T cell receptor beta chains below come from one sample, sequenced in a study of T cells after yellow fever vaccination. TCRdb redid the calling of the 5' RACE reads with MiXCR, one entry per CDR3 protein. The table shows hundreds of thousands of distinct CDR3 sequences, with 10% to 15% occurring only once. This specimen was PBMCs, taken on the day of the yellow fever booster vaccination. The receptors come from a man younger than 45 who received the YFV17D yellow fever vaccine.

V usage is TRBV15 and J usage is TRBJ2-5; no clear D gene. The V end lost 1 base, the J end lost 5 bases, and 5 bases lay between the germline ends. There are 12 residues in the CDR3. Germline V gene sequence: CDR1 LNHNV, CDR2 YYDKDF (reference sequence). DNA of the CDR3: TGTGCCACCAGCAGAGTTCTGGAGACCCAGTACTTC. Encoded protein: CATSRVLETQYF.

The chain couples TRBV20-1 to TRBJ2-1; no definite D call. Trimming cost V 5 bases and J 0 bases, with 11 bases left between them. The CDR3 totals 14 residues. Per the germline V gene, CDR1 is DFQATT and CDR2 is SNEGSKA (reference sequence). CDR3 sequence (DNA): TGCAGTGCTCCCCCCACGAGCTCCTACAATGAGCAGTTCTTC. It encodes CSAPPTSSYNEQFF.

The chain joins TRBV18 to TRBJ2-5; D gene uncertain. This CDR3 comprises 14 residues. Germline CDR1 reads KGHSH; CDR2 reads LQKENI. Trimming took off 0 bases at V and 5 bases at J, with 10 bases between the two ends. CDR3 residues: CASSPPSPVETQYF. The CDR3 nucleotides read TGTGCCAGCTCACCACCCTCCCCGGTGGAGACCCAGTACTTC.